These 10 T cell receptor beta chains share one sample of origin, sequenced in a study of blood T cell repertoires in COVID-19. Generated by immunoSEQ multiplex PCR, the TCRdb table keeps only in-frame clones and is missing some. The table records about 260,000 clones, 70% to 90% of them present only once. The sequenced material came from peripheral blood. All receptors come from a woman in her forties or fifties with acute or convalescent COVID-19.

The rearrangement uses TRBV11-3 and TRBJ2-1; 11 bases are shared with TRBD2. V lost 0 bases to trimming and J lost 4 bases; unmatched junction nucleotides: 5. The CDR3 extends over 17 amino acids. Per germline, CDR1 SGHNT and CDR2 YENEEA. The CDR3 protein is CASSLDLGLADYNEQFF. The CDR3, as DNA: TGTGCCAGCAGCTTAGACCTGGGACTAGCGGATTACAATGAGCAGTTCTTC.

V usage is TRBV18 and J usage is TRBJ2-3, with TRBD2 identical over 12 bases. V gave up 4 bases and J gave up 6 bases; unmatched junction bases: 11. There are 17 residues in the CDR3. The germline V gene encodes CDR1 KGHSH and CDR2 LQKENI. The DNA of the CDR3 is TGTGCCAGCTCACTATACTCGACTAGCGGGAGTATGGATACGCAGTATTTT. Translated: CASSLYSTSGSMDTQYF.

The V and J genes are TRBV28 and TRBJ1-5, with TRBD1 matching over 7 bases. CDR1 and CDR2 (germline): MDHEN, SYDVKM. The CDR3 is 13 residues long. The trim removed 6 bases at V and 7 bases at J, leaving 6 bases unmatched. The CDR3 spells CASRRQGRQPQHF. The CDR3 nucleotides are TGTGCCAGCAGGAGACAGGGAAGGCAGCCCCAGCATTTT.

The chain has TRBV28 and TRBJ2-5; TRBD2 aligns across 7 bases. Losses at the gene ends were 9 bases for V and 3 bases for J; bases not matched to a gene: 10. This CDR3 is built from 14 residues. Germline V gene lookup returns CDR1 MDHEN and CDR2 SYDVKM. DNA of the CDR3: TGTGCCAGTACCCCTAGGGGAGGGGAAGAGACCCAGTACTTC. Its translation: CASTPRGGEETQYF. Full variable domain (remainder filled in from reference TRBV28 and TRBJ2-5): DVKVTQSSRYLVKRTGEKVFLECVQDMDHENMFWYRQDPGLGLRLIYFSYDVKMKEKGDIPEGYSVSREKKERFSLILESASTNQTSMYLCASTPRGGEETQYFGPGTRLLVL.

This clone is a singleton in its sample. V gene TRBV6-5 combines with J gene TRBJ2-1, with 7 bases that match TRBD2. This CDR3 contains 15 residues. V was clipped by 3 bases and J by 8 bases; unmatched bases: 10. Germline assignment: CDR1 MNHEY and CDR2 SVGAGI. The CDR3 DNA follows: TGTGCCAGCAGTTATTCCCGGGGGGTTCGGGATGAGCAGTTCTTC. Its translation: CASSYSRGVRDEQFF.

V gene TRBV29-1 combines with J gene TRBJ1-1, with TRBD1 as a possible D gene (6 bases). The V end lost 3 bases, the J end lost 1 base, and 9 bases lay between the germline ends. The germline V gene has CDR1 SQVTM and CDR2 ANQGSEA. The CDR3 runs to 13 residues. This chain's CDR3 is CSVDQDRNTEAFF. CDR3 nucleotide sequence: TGCAGCGTTGACCAGGACAGGAACACTGAAGCTTTCTTT. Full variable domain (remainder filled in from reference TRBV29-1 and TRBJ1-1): SAVISQKPSRDICQRGTSLTIQCQVDSQVTMMFWYRQQPGQSLTLIATANQGSEATYESGFVIDKFPISRPNLTFSTLTVSNMSPEDSSIYLCSVDQDRNTEAFFGQGTRLTVV.

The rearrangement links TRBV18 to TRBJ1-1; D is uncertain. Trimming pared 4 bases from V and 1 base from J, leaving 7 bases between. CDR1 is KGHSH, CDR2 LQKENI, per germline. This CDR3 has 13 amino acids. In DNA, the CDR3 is TGTGCCAGCTCACAACAGAGGAACACTGAAGCTTTCTTT. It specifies CASSQQRNTEAFF.

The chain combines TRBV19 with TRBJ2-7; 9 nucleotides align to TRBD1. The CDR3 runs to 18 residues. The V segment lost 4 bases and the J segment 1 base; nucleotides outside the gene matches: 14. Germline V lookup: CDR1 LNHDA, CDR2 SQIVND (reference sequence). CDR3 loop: CASSTRDRDSHYSYEQYF. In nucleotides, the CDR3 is TGTGCCAGTAGTACAAGGGACAGGGACTCACACTATTCCTACGAGCAGTACTTC.

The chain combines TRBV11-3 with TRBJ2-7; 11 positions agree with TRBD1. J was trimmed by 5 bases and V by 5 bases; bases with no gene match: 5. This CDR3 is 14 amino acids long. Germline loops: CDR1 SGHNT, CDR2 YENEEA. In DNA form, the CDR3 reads TGTGCCAGCAGCCCCCGGACAGGGGGCGACGAGCAGTACTTC. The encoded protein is CASSPRTGGDEQYF.

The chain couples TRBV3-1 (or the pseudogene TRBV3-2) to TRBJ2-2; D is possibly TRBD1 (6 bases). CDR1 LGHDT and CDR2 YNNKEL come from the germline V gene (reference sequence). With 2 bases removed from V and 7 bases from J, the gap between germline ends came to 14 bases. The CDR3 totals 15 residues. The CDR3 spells CASSQPGETDGELFF. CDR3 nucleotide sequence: TGTGCCAGCAGCCAACCAGGGGAGACCGACGGGGAGCTGTTTTTT.